The present TCR beta chain was sequenced within a study of T cells in Graves' hyperthyroidism and ophthalmopathy. For the study at large: Upon initial diagnosis and before any treatment, peripheral blood was collected.

Germline V gene sequence: CDR1 GTSNPN, CDR2 SVGIG (reference sequence). Between the trimmed V and J ends, which lost 5 bases and 0 bases, there was a span of 7 bases. The CDR3 loop spans 12 amino acids. There were TCR beta CDR3 regions amplified from RNA transcripts. An initial round of RT-PCR targeting the TCR CDR3 relied on the HTBI primer set. One entry per CDR3 protein, called by TCRdb with MiXCR from the multiplex PCR reads. The table includes hundreds of thousands of distinct CDR3 sequences, roughly a sixth detected once. Hyperthyroidism in the patients, aged 18 to 65, was newly diagnosed and under 2 months in duration. Not enrolled were patients with uncontrolled infection, other autoimmune disease, pregnancy or lactation. This clonotype was detected ten times or more.

The specimen sequenced was blood. The clonotype was recovered from a woman aged 18 to 35 with Graves' hyperthyroidism. The chain employs TRBV30 and TRBJ2-5; D is possibly TRBD1 (6 bases). CDR3 in amino acids: CAWGQNQETQYF. DNA for the CDR3: TGTGCCTGGGGACAGAACCAAGAGACCCAGTACTTC.